This T cell receptor beta chain was documented in a study of neurological immune-mediated disorders. Study results and caveats: Private repertoires in all groups were suggested by the finding that expanded clones across subjects shared no CDR3 amino acid sequences.

The CDR3 is made up of 14 amino acids. Losses at the gene ends were 3 bases for V and 3 bases for J; bases not matched to a gene: 3. Looked up from germline, CDR1 is SGHTA and CDR2 is FQGNSA. It was by 5'RACE with 10-nucleotide random UMIs that the cDNA was made. From 15-18 subjects, over 180 million TCR-beta sequences were obtained in each sequencing run. A single record per CDR3 protein comes from TCRdb applying MiXCR to the 5' RACE reads. Found here are around 25,000 distinct CDR3 sequences, roughly 21% of them singletons; the top ten hold under 20%. This clonotype was seen ten or more times. Its antigen is unidentified.

This TCR was recovered from a woman between 55 and 75 years old in good health. The chain has TRBV7-2 and TRBJ2-7; 9 bases align to TRBD1. Sequencing input: PBMCs. CDR3 in amino acids: CASSLPTGGYEQYF. The DNA of the CDR3 is TGTGCCAGCAGCTTGCCGACAGGGGGCTACGAGCAGTACTTC.